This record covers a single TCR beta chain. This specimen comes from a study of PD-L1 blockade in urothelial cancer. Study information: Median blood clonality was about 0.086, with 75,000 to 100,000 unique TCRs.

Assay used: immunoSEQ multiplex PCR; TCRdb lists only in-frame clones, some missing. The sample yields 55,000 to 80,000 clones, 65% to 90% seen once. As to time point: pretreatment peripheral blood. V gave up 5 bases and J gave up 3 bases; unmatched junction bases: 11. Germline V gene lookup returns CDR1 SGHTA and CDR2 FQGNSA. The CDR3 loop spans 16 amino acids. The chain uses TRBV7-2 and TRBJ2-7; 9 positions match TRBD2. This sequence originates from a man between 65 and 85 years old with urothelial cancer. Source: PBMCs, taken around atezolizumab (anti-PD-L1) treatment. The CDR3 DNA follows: TGTGCCAGCAGCGCCAACCTAGCGGGACCGATCTACGAGCAGTACTTC. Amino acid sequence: CASSANLAGPIYEQYF.